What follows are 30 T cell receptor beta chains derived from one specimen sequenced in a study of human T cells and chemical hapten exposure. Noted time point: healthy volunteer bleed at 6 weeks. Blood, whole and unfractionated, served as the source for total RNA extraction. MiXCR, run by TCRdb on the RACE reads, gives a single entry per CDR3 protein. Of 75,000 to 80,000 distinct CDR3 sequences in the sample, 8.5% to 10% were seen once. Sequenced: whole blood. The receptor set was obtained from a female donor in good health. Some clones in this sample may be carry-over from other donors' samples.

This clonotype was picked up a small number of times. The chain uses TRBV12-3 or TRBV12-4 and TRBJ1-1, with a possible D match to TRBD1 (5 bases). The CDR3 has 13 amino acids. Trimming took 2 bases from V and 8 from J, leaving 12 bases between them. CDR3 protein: CASSLRSDSEAFF. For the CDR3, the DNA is TGTGCCAGCAGTTTACGCTCTGACAGCGAAGCTTTCTTT.

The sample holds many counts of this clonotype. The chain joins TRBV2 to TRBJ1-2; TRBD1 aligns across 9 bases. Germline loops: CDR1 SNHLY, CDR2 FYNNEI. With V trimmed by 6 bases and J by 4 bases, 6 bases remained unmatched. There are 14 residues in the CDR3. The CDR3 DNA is TGTGCCAGCAGCGTACAGGGGGCGGTCTATGGCTACACCTTC. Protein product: CASSVQGAVYGYTF.

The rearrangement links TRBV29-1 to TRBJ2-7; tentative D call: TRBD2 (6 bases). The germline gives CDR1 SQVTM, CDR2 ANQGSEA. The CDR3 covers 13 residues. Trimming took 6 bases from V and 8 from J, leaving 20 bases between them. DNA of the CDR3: TGCAGCGTCCTAAACCTCAGGGAGGACAAGCAGTACTTC. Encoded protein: CSVLNLREDKQYF.

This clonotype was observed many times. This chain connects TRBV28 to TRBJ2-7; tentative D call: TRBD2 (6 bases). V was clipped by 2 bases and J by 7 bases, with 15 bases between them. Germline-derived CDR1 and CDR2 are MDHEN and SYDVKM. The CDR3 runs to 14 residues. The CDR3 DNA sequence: TGTGCCAGCAGTTTACTCATTGGAGGGGTTGAGCAGTACTTC. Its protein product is CASSLLIGGVEQYF.

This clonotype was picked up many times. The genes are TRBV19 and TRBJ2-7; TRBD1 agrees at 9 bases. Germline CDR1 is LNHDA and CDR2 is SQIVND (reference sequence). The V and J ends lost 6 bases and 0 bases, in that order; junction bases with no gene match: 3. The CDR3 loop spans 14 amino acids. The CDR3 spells CASRGDRDSYEQYF. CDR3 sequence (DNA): TGTGCCAGTAGGGGGGACAGGGACTCCTACGAGCAGTACTTC.

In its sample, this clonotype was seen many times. CDR3 coding DNA: TGTGCCAGCAGCGTAGGCGGGACGCAGGGAAGGCCATTCTTT. Amino acid sequence: CASSVGGTQGRPFF. The chain links TRBV9 to TRBJ1-1; TRBD1 might be the D (5 bases). CDR3 length equals 14 residues. Germline CDR1 is SGDLS and CDR2 is YYNGEE. The V end lost 0 bases, the J end lost 14 bases, and 20 bases lay between the germline ends.

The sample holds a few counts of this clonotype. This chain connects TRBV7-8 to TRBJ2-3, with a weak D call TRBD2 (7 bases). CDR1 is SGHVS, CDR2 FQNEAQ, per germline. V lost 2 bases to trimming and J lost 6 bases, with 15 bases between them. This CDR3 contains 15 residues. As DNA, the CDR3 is TGTGCCAGCAGCTTATTTGGGGGGGCGGGGGATACGCAGTATTTT. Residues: CASSLFGGAGDTQYF.

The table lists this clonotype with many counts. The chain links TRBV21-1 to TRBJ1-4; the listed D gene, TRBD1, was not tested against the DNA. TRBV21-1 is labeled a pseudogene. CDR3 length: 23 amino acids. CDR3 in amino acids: CASSKVVTGDESIEITTNEKLFF. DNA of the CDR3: TGTGCCAGCAGCAAAGTCGTGACAGGGGACGAATCAATAGAAATCACGACTAATGAAAAACTGTTTTTT.

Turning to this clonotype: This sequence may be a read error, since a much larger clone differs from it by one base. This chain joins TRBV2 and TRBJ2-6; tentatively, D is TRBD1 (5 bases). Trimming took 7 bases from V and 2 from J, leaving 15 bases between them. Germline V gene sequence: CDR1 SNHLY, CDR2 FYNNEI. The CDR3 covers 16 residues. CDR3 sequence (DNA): TGTGCCAGCATTCGTCAGGGCTGTACTGGGGCCAACGTCCTGACTTTC. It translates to CASIRQGCTGANVLTF.

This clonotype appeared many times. The CDR3 sequence is CASSYGQVTDTQYF. The CDR3 nucleotides are TGTGCCAGCAGCTACGGACAGGTCACAGATACGCAGTATTTT. The chain couples TRBV6-5 to TRBJ2-3, with 7 bases identical to TRBD1. The junction had 5 bases not matched to a gene; V was cut back by 6 bases and J by 2 bases. The CDR3 covers 14 residues. Per the germline V gene, CDR1 is MNHEY and CDR2 is SVGAGI.

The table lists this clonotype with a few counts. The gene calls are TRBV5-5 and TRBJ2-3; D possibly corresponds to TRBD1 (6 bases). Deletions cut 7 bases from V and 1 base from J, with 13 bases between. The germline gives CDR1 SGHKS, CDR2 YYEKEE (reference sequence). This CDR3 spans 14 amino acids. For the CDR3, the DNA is TGTGCCAGCCTAAACAGGGCCGGCACAGATACGCAGTATTTT. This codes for CASLNRAGTDTQYF.

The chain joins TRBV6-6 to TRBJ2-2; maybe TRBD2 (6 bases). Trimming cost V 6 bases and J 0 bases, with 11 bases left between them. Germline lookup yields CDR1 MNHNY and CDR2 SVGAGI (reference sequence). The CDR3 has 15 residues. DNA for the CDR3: TGTGCCAGCAGCCGGGAGCAGTCGAACACCGGGGAGCTGTTTTTT. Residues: CASSREQSNTGELFF.

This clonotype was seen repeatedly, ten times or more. The CDR3 reads CASSITVSDTGELFF. The CDR3 coding sequence is TGTGCCAGCAGCATCACCGTCTCCGACACCGGGGAGCTGTTTTTT. This chain joins TRBV6-6 and TRBJ2-2; D is undetermined. This CDR3 has 15 amino acids. The V end lost 6 bases, the J end lost 3 bases, and 14 bases lay between the germline ends. In germline, CDR1 is MNHNY, CDR2 SVGAGI (reference sequence).

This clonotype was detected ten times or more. CDR3: CASSLAGAGTQYF. CDR3 DNA: TGTGCCAGCAGCTTAGCGGGGGCAGGCACGCAGTATTTT. The chain links TRBV7-2 to TRBJ2-3; D perhaps matches TRBD1 (6 bases). From germline, CDR1 is SGHTA and CDR2 FQGNSA. The CDR3 is 13 residues long. Trimming removed 0 bases from V and 9 bases from J, with 10 bases in between.

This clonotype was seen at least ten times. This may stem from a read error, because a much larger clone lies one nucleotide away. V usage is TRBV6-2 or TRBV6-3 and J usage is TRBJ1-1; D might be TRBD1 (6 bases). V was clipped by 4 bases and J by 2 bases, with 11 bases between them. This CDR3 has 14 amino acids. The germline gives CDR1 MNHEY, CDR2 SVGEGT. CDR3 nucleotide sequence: TGTGCCAGCAGTTCTCAGGGGAGCAACACTGAAGCTTTCTTT. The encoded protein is CASSSQGSNTEAFF.

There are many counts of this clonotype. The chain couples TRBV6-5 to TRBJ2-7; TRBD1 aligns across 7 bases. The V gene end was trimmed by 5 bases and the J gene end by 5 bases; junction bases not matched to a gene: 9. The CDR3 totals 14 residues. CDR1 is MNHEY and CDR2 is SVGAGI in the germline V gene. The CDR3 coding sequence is TGTGCCAGCAGTCCCCAGGGACAGCATCACGAGCAGTACTTC. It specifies CASSPQGQHHEQYF.

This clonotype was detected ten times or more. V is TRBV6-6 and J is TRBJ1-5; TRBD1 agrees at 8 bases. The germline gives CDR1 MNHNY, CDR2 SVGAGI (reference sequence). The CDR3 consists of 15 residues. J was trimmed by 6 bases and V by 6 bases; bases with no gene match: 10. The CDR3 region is CASSPDRANPQPQHF. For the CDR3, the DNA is TGTGCCAGCAGCCCGGACAGGGCCAACCCTCAGCCCCAGCATTTT.

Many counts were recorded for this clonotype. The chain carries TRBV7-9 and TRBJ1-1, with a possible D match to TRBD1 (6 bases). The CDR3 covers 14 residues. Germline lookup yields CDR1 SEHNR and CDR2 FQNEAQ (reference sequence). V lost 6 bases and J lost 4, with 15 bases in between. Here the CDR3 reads CASRQGNPPTEAFF. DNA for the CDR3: TGTGCCAGCAGACAGGGCAACCCCCCCACTGAAGCTTTCTTT.

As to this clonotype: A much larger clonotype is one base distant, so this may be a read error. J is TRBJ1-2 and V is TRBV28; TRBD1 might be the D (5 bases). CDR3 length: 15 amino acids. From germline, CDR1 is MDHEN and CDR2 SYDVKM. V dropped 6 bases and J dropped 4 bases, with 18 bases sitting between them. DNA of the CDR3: TGTGCCAGCAGCCCTGCGGGGGGGGGATTCTATGGCTACACCTTC. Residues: CASSPAGGGFYGYTF.

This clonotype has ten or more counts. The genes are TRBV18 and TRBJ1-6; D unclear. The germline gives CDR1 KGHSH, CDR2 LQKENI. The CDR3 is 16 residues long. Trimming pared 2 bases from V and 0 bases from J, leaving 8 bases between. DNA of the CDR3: TGTGCCAGCTCACCAGACACCGTCTCCTATAATTCACCCCTCCACTTT. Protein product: CASSPDTVSYNSPLHF.

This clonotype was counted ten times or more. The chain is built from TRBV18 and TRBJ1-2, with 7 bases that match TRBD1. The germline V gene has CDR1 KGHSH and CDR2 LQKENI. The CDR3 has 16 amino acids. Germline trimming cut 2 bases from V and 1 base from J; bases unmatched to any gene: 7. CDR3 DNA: TGTGCCAGCTCACCAGACCAAAACAGGGGTAACTATGGCTACACCTTC. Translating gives CASSPDQNRGNYGYTF.

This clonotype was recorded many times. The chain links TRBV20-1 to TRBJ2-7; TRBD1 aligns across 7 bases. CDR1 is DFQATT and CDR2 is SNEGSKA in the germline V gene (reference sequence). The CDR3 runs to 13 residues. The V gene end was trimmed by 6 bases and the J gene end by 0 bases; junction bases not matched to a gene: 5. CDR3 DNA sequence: TGCAGTGCCCTGAGACAGGGCTCCTACGAGCAGTACTTC. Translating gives CSALRQGSYEQYF.

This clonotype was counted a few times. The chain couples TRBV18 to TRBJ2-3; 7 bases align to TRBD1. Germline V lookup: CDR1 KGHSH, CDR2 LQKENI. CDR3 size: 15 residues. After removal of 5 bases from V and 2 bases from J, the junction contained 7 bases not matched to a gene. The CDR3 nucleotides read TGTGCCAGCTCATTCCGGGACAGAAACACAGATACGCAGTATTTT. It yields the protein CASSFRDRNTDTQYF.

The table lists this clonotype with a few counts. The CDR3 loop is CASSLARTGGYEQYF. The CDR3 region has the DNA TGTGCCAGCAGCTTGGCCCGGACAGGGGGCTACGAGCAGTACTTC. The J gene is TRBJ2-7, the V gene TRBV5-4; 10 bases are shared with TRBD1. V shed 0 bases, J shed 3 bases, and the junction held 3 bases outside the gene matches. There are 15 residues in the CDR3. Per the germline V gene, CDR1 is SGHNT and CDR2 is YYREEE (reference sequence).

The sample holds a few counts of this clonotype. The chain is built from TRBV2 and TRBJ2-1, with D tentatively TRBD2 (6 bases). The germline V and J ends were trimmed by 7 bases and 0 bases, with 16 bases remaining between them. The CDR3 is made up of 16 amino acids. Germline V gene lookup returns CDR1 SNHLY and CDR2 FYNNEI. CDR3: CASKTGGVVSYNEQFF. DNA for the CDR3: TGTGCCAGCAAAACGGGCGGGGTTGTCTCCTACAATGAGCAGTTCTTC.

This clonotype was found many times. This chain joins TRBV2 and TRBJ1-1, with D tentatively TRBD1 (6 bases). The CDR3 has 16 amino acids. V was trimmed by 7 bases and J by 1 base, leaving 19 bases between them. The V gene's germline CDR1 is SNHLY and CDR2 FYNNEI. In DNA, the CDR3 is TGTGCCAGCATCCCCGCGGGGGGCCCTCGGAACACTGAAGCTTTCTTT. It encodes CASIPAGGPRNTEAFF.

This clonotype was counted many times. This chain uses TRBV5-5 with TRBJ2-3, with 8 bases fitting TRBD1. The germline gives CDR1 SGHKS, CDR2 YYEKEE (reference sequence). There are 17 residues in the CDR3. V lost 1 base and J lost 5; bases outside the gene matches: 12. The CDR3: CASSLFPPGQGQDTQYF. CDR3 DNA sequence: TGTGCCAGCAGCTTGTTCCCCCCTGGACAGGGTCAAGATACGCAGTATTTT. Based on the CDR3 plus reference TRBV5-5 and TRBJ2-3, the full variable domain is DAGVTQSPTHLIKTRGQQVTLRCSPISGHKSVSWYQQVLGQGPQFIFQYYEKEERGRGNFPDRFSARQFPNYSSELNVNALLLGDSALYLCASSLFPPGQGQDTQYFGPGTRLTVL.

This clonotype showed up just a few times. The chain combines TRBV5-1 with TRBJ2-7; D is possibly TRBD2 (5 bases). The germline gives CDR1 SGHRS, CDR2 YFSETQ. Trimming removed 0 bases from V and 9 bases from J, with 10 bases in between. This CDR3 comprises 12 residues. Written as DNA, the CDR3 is TGCGCCAGCAGCTTGGAGATTGGAGGGCAGTACTTC. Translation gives CASSLEIGGQYF.

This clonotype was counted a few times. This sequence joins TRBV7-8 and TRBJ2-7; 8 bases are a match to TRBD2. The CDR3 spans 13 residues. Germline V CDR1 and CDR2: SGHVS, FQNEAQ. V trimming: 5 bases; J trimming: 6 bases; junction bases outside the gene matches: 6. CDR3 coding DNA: TGTGCCAGCAGCCTCGGGGGGGGTTTCGAGCAGTACTTC. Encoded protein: CASSLGGGFEQYF.

CDR3 nucleotide sequence: TGTGCCAGCACAAGTGCACGTGAAGAGACCCAGTACTTC. Residues: CASTSAREETQYF. The chain links TRBV2 to TRBJ2-5; no definite D call. The CDR3 extends over 13 amino acids. Trimming took 7 bases from V and 3 from J, leaving 12 bases between them. Germline CDR1 is SNHLY and CDR2 is FYNNEI.